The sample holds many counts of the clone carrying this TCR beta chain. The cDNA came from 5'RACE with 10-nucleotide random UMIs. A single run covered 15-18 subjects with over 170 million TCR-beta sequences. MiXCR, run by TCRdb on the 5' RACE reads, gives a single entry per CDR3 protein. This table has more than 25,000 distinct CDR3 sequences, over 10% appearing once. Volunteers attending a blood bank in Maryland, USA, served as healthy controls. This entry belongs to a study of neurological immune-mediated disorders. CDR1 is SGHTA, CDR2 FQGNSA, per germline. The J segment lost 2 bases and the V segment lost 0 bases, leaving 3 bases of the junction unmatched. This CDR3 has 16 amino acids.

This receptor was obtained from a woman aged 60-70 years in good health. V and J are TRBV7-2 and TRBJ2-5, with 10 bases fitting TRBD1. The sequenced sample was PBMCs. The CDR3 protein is CASSLAGQGPQETQYF. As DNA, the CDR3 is TGTGCCAGCAGCTTAGCGGGACAGGGGCCACAAGAGACCCAGTACTTC.